This TCR beta chain comes out of a study of shared clonotypes between healthy human individuals. At the level of the study: Contributing individuals were two females and three males aged 18 to 49. The study, taken as a whole, reports: Sampling used blood alone; tissue repertoires probably differ.

The V and J ends lost 4 bases and 5 bases respectively, with 12 bases between them. Germline V CDR1 and CDR2: SGHRS, YFSETQ. The CDR3 spans 13 residues. Genomic DNA for unsorted samples was obtained from about 88 million PBMCs. About this clone itself: Its antigen is unknown.

When replicate PCRs were run on unsorted PBMC, they used approximately 0.3 ug DNA, about 30,000 T cell genomes. The data were produced by immunoSEQ multiplex PCR, yet TCRdb's version contains in-frame clones alone and is incomplete. Of about 490,000 clones detected, about three quarters appear once; the ten largest clones hold under 15%. Sequenced material: PBMCs. The source is a woman between 40 and 50 years old in good health. Some clones in this sample may be carry-over from other donors' samples. This chain joins TRBV5-1 and TRBJ1-1, with D possibly being TRBD1 (5 bases). CDR3 residues: CASSPGEGTEAFF. The CDR3 region has the DNA TGCGCCAGCAGCCCGGGGGAAGGAACTGAAGCTTTCTTT.